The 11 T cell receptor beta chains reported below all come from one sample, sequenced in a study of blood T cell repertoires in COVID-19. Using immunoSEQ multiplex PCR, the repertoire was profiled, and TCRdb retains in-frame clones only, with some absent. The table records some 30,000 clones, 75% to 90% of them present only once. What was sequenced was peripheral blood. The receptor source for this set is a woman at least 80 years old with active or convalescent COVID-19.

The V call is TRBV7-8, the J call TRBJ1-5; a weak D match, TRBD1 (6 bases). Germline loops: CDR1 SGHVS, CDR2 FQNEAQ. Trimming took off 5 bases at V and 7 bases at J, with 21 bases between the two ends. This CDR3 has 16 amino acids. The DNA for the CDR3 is TGTGCCAGCAGCCACCCTACGCGGCAGGGGAAGCAGCCCCAGCATTTT. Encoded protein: CASSHPTRQGKQPQHF.

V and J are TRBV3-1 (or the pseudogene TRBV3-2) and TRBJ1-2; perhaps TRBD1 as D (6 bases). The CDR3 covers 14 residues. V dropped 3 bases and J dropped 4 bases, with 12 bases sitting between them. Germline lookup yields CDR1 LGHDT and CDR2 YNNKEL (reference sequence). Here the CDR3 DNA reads TGTGCCAGCAGCCAGATACAGGGCTTCTATGGCTACACCTTC. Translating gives CASSQIQGFYGYTF.

The CDR3 nucleotides are TGTGCCAGCGGGACAGGGGTTAAGAACTATGGCTACACCTTC. Protein sequence: CASGTGVKNYGYTF. This chain uses TRBV5-8 with TRBJ1-2, with 10 bases that match TRBD1. The length of the CDR3 is 14 residues. V lost 7 bases to trimming and J lost 2 bases; unmatched junction nucleotides: 5. The germline V gene has CDR1 SGHTS and CDR2 YDEGEE.

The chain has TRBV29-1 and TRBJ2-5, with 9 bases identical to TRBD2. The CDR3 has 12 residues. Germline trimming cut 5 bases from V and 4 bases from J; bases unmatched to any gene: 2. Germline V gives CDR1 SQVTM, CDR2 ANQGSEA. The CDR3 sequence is CSVILAGETQYF. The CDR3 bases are TGCAGCGTTATACTAGCGGGAGAGACCCAGTACTTC.

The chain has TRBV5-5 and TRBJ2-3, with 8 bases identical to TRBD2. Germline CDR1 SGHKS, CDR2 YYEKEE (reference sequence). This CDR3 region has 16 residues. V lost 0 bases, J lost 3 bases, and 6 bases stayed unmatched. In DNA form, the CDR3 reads TGTGCCAGCAGCTTGGGACAGAGCGGGGGTACAGATACGCAGTATTTT. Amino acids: CASSLGQSGGTDTQYF.

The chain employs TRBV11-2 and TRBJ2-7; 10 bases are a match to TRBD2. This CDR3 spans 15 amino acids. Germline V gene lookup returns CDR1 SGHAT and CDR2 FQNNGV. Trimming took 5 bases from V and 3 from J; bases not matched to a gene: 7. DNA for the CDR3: TGTGCCAGCAGCAGACCGACTAGCGGGTACTACGAGCAGTACTTC. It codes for CASSRPTSGYYEQYF.

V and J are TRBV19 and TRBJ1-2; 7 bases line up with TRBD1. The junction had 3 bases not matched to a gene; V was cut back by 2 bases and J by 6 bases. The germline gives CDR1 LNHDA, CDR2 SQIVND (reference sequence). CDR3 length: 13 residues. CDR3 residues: CASSITGQDGYTF. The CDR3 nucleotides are TGTGCCAGTAGTATAACCGGACAGGATGGCTACACCTTC.

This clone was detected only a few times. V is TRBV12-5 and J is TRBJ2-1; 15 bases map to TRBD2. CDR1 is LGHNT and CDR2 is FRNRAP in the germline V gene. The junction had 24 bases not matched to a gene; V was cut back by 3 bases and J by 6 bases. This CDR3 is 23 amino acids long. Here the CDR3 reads CASGFSPIPGLAGGSLMGNEQFF. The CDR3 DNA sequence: TGTGCTAGTGGTTTTTCCCCCATCCCGGGACTAGCGGGGGGCAGTCTCATGGGCAATGAGCAGTTCTTC. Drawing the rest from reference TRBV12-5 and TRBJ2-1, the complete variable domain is DARVTQTPRHKVTEMGQEVTMRCQPILGHNTVFWYRQTMMQGLELLAYFRNRAPLDDSGMPKDRFSAEMPDATLATLKIQPSEPRDSAVYFCASGFSPIPGLAGGSLMGNEQFFGPGTRLTVL.

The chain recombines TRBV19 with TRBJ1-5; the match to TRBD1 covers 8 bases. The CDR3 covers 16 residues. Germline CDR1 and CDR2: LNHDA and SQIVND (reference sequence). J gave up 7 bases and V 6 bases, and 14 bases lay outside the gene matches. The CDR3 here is CASRKATGQGEQPQHF. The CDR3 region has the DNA TGTGCCAGTAGAAAAGCAACCGGACAGGGTGAACAGCCCCAGCATTTT.

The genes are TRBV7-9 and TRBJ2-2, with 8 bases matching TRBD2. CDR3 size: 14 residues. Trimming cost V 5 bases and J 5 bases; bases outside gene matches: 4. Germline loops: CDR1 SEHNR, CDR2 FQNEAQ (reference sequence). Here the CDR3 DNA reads TGTGCCAGCAGCCATAGCGGGGTGACCGGGGAGCTGTTTTTT. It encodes CASSHSGVTGELFF.

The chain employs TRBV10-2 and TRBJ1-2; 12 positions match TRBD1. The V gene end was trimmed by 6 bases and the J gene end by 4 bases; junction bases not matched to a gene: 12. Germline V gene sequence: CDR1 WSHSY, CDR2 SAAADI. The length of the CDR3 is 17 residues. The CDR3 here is CASSQTGQGAMVYGYTF. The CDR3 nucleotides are TGCGCCAGCAGCCAAACGGGACAGGGGGCAATGGTCTATGGCTACACCTTC.